This entry describes one T cell receptor beta chain. The sample originates from a study of cytomegalovirus exposure and HLA in healthy donors. It was with 60 Vbeta and 13 Jbeta primers that the PCR ran. Sequencing was performed with immunoSEQ multiplex PCR; in TCRdb, only in-frame clones are kept and a portion is missing. The table has approximately 98,000 clones, around 75% seen once. Germline-derived CDR1 and CDR2 are SGHDT and YYEEEE. CDR3 length equals 15 residues. V lost 0 bases to trimming and J lost 5 bases, with 9 bases between them. The rearrangement uses TRBV5-6 and TRBJ1-6, with a tentative D call TRBD1 (5 bases). This receptor was identified in a man between 18 and 29 years old in good health and CMV-seropositive. The sequenced material came from PBMCs. CDR3 region: CASSLAGGDNSPLHF. CDR3 nucleotides: TGTGCCAGCAGCTTGGCGGGGGGGGATAATTCACCCCTCCACTTT. Full variable domain (missing parts from reference TRBV5-6 and TRBJ1-6): DAGVTQSPTHLIKTRGQQVTLRCSPKSGHDTVSWYQQALGQGPQFIFQYYEEEERQRGNFPDRFSGHQFPNYSSELNVNALLLGDSALYLCASSLAGGDNSPLHFGNGTRLTVT.